This T cell receptor beta chain appears in the sequencing data of a study of regulatory and conventional T cells in breast cancer (dated by TCRdb to between 2014 and 2017). This clonotype was seen a handful of times. Its antigen target is currently unknown. No much larger clonotype is one base removed from it; base qualities were not supplied. There are 16 amino acids in the CDR3, from cysteine to phenylalanine inclusive. Just CDR3 DNA is preserved here, 48 bases in frame from base 1. CDR1 and CDR2 are drawn from the germline V gene (reference sequence): SEHNR, FQNEAQ. V sheds 1 base and J sheds 0 bases, leaving 12 bases between their ends. The library was generated by PCR. Instrument on record: 454 GS FLX Titanium. Through fastp at Q25 and MiXCR, TCRdb rebuilt clones from the public reads, retaining in-frame beta chains. Rows with a matching CDR3 protein are joined into one entry that keeps the most common DNA and genes. This sample has more than 1,000 distinct CDR3 sequences in its table, and approximately 80% of those were observed once. Together, the top ten hold less than 5% of the sample.

The sequence is built from TRBV7-9 and TRBJ1-2, and perhaps TRBD1 as D gene, on 5 matching bases. Source material: regulatory T cells from blood. This TCR was recovered from a male donor in good health. The DNA reads TGTGCCAGCAGCTTAGAAGGGGTCGAAGCTAACTATGGCTACACCTTC. This sequence encodes CASSLEGVEANYGYTF.